Below, one T cell receptor beta chain is given with its context. The antigen remains undetermined. The table came from immunoSEQ multiplex PCR; TCRdb's copy has only in-frame clones and leaves some out. This sample has some 200,000 clones; approximately 90% occur once, and the top ten carry 1% to 1.2%. This CDR3 has 17 residues. Germline CDR1 MGHRA, CDR2 YSYEKL. Unmatched junction bases numbered 9, after V lost 4 bases and J lost 4 bases. The data belong to a study of cytomegalovirus exposure and HLA in healthy donors. As for the study in general: In a later analysis, the 100 to 150 validation repertoires were reported to have used the same platform as the 600 to 700 first-cohort repertoires.

Findings and caveats of the study: The study designated 150 to 200 TCR beta chains cytomegalovirus-associated. Three CMV-associated chains proved CMV antigen-specific in vitro. According to a subsequent analysis, TCR clusters identified in the first cohort showed a tendency to co-occur across the 120 or so validation repertoires.

This rearrangement joins TRBV4-1 to TRBJ2-1; 11 bases align to TRBD1. The sequence derives from a woman younger than 35 in good health and CMV-seronegative. Sequencing used PBMCs. CDR3 residues: CASSPLGQGAFYNEQFF. Here the CDR3 DNA reads TGCGCCAGCAGCCCCCTCGGACAGGGGGCCTTTTACAATGAGCAGTTCTTC.